The 17 T cell receptor beta chains reported below all come from one sample, sequenced in a study of T-cell reconstitution after alpha-beta-depleted transplantation in children. Using unique molecular identifiers, the investigators prepared the TCRbeta library. Each CDR3 protein is one row after TCRdb ran MiXCR on the PCR reads. The sample records about 460,000 distinct CDR3 sequences, roughly a tenth being singletons. The sample in question was PBMCs, obtained before TCRalphabeta/CD19-depleted stem cell transplant. The origin of the receptors is a child aged 2 to 9 with inherited bone marrow failure, due to receive a stem cell transplant.

Many counts were recorded for this clonotype. V gene TRBV2 combines with J gene TRBJ2-1; TRBD1 is a possible D gene (6 bases). This CDR3 contains 11 residues. V was shortened by 4 bases and J by 9 bases, with 7 bases between the two germline ends. The germline V gene has CDR1 SNHLY and CDR2 FYNNEI. CDR3 sequence: CASSGTVEQFF. CDR3 coding DNA: TGTGCCAGCAGTGGGACAGTTGAGCAGTTCTTC.

This clonotype was counted ten times or more. The chain uses TRBV12-3 or TRBV12-4 and TRBJ2-7; D is uncertain. Trimming stripped 2 bases from V and 2 bases from J, with 19 bases between. The CDR3 is 17 amino acids. The CDR3 DNA is TGTGCCAGCAGTTTAAACGTAAACTGGGCGGCTGCCTACGAGCAGTACTTC. Its protein product is CASSLNVNWAAAYEQYF.

This clonotype was recorded many times. The chain combines TRBV20-1 with TRBJ2-1; perhaps TRBD2 as D (5 bases). The CDR3 is 14 amino acids. Looked up from germline, CDR1 is DFQATT and CDR2 is SNEGSKA (reference sequence). Trimming stripped 0 bases from V and 8 bases from J, with 14 bases between. CDR3 loop: CSARDRRSVDEQFF. CDR3 nucleotides: TGCAGTGCTAGAGATCGGAGGTCAGTGGATGAGCAGTTCTTC.

The chain combines TRBV28 with TRBJ2-7; D gene ambiguous. The V gene lost 3 bases and the J gene lost 2 bases, with 14 bases spanning the gap. Per germline, CDR1 MDHEN and CDR2 SYDVKM. This CDR3 contains 15 residues. CDR3 bases: TGTGCCAGCAGTTTGATGGCCGGCGGCCCCTACGAGCAGTACTTC. It encodes CASSLMAGGPYEQYF. Looking up the rest from reference TRBV28 and TRBJ2-7 gives the full variable domain: DVKVTQSSRYLVKRTGEKVFLECVQDMDHENMFWYRQDPGLGLRLIYFSYDVKMKEKGDIPEGYSVSREKKERFSLILESASTNQTSMYLCASSLMAGGPYEQYFGPGTRLTVT.

This clonotype has at least ten counts. The genes are TRBV7-9 and TRBJ2-7; TRBD2 matches at 11 bases. J gave up 6 bases and V 5 bases, and 9 bases lay outside the gene matches. The CDR3 runs to 15 residues. CDR1 SEHNR and CDR2 FQNEAQ come from the germline V gene (reference sequence). The CDR3 nucleotides are TGTGCCAGCAGCCCTTTAGCGGGAGGGCAATCCGAGCAGTACTTC. Translating it yields CASSPLAGGQSEQYF.

This clonotype was counted ten times or more. The rearrangement joins TRBV6-4 to TRBJ2-1; 13 bases line up with TRBD2. The germline V gene encodes CDR1 MRHNA and CDR2 SNTAGT. This CDR3 is 19 amino acids long. Trimming at V came to 6 bases and at J to 3 bases, leaving 14 bases not matched to a gene. The CDR3 DNA follows: TGTGCCAGCAGGACCCCCGGGACTAGCGGGACTCGAGGCTACAATGAGCAGTTCTTC. It encodes CASRTPGTSGTRGYNEQFF.

This clonotype was detected ten times or more. V is TRBV24-1 and J is TRBJ2-1; TRBD2 aligns across 7 bases. The CDR3 is made up of 15 amino acids. Per the germline V gene, CDR1 is KGHDR and CDR2 is SFDVKD. Germline trimming cut 3 bases from V and 3 bases from J; bases unmatched to any gene: 4. This CDR3 is CATSDGRANYNEQFF. The CDR3 DNA reads as TGTGCCACCAGTGATGGGAGGGCCAACTACAATGAGCAGTTCTTC.

This clonotype occurred many times. The CDR3 DNA sequence: TGTGCCAGCAGGTTTAGCCCCCCTGGGGCCAACGTCCTGACTTTC. This translates into CASRFSPPGANVLTF. This chain connects TRBV25-1 to TRBJ2-6; unclear D gene. V was shortened by 6 bases and J by 2 bases, with 11 bases between the two germline ends. The CDR3 runs to 15 residues. Germline assignment: CDR1 MGHDK and CDR2 SYGVNS.

This clonotype was observed many times. V usage is TRBV12-3 or TRBV12-4 and J usage is TRBJ1-2; TRBD1 is a possible D gene (6 bases). Trimming removed 6 bases from V and 1 base from J, with 18 bases in between. The CDR3 spans 16 residues. The CDR3 sequence is CASRGGGGLLNYGYTF. The CDR3 nucleotides are TGTGCCAGCAGGGGGGGAGGGGGTTTGCTTAACTATGGCTACACCTTC.

This clonotype was counted many times. The genes are TRBV12-3 or TRBV12-4 and TRBJ2-1; TRBD2 is a possible D gene (5 bases). Trimming took 3 bases from V and 5 from J, leaving 14 bases between them. The CDR3 loop spans 15 amino acids. The CDR3: CASSLRTGENNEQFF. For the CDR3, the DNA is TGTGCCAGCAGTTTGAGGACCGGGGAAAACAATGAGCAGTTCTTC.

This clonotype was seen ten or more times. The chain recombines TRBV6-1 with TRBJ2-7; D call uncertain. This CDR3 is built from 15 residues. Germline CDR1 reads MNHNS; CDR2 reads SASEGT. The V and J ends lost 6 bases and 5 bases respectively, with 20 bases between them. This chain's CDR3 is CASRRTVRPPNEQYF. CDR3 DNA: TGTGCCAGCAGGCGAACGGTTAGGCCCCCCAACGAGCAGTACTTC.

In this sample, this clonotype turned up a few times. The chain recombines TRBV30 with TRBJ2-1, with D hard to call. Germline CDR1 reads GTSNPN; CDR2 reads SVGIG (reference sequence). The CDR3 sequence is 16 residues long. The ends were cut back, 1 base at V and 0 bases at J, with 13 bases in the middle. CDR3 nucleotide sequence: TGTGCCTGGAGTGACCCGTCTTTACGCTCCTACAATGAGCAGTTCTTC. Translating gives CAWSDPSLRSYNEQFF.

This clonotype has more than one count but fewer than ten. The chain recombines TRBV12-3 or TRBV12-4 with TRBJ2-4; D possibly corresponds to TRBD1 (6 bases). Trimming removed 1 base at V and 3 bases at J, with 10 bases between. The CDR3 covers 15 residues. CDR3 residues: CASSLEQGVKNIQYF. The CDR3 DNA is TGTGCCAGCAGTTTAGAACAGGGAGTCAAAAACATTCAGTACTTC.

Ten or more counts support this clonotype. The chain joins TRBV25-1 to TRBJ2-4; the D gene is possibly TRBD2 (5 bases). V lost 2 bases to trimming and J lost 6 bases, with 14 bases between them. Germline CDR1 MGHDK, CDR2 SYGVNS. The CDR3 spans 15 residues. CDR3 loop: CASSETRFGRNIQYF. CDR3 DNA sequence: TGTGCCAGCAGTGAAACGCGGTTTGGGAGAAACATTCAGTACTTC.

This clonotype was seen more than once but under ten times. This CDR3 fails to terminate in the conserved phenylalanine or tryptophan, so it likely reflects a read error. Here the CDR3 reads CASSTPSGRYYNEQFS. The CDR3 DNA reads TGTGCCAGCAGTACCCCTAGCGGGAGGTATTACAATGAGCAGTTCTCC. This sequence joins TRBV12-3 or TRBV12-4 and TRBJ2-1, with 11 positions matching TRBD2. This CDR3 is 16 amino acids long. V was clipped by 5 bases and J by 4 bases; unmatched bases: 7.

There are many counts of this clonotype. The chain couples TRBV5-1 to TRBJ1-4, with D unresolved. The CDR3 has 15 residues. Germline loops: CDR1 SGHRS, CDR2 YFSETQ. The ends were cut back, 0 bases at V and 0 bases at J, with 6 bases in the middle. CDR3 in amino acids: CASSLGLSTNEKLFF. The CDR3 bases are TGCGCCAGCAGCTTGGGACTGTCAACTAATGAAAAACTGTTTTTT.

This clonotype appeared many times. The chain couples TRBV28 to TRBJ2-2, with TRBD2 matching 9 bases. The trim removed 5 bases at V and 6 bases at J, leaving 13 bases unmatched. CDR3 length: 17 residues. Germline V gene lookup returns CDR1 MDHEN and CDR2 SYDVKM. The CDR3 loop reads CASSPLGGRAEAGELFF. The CDR3 nucleotides read TGTGCCAGCAGTCCCCTCGGCGGGAGGGCCGAGGCCGGGGAGCTGTTTTTT.